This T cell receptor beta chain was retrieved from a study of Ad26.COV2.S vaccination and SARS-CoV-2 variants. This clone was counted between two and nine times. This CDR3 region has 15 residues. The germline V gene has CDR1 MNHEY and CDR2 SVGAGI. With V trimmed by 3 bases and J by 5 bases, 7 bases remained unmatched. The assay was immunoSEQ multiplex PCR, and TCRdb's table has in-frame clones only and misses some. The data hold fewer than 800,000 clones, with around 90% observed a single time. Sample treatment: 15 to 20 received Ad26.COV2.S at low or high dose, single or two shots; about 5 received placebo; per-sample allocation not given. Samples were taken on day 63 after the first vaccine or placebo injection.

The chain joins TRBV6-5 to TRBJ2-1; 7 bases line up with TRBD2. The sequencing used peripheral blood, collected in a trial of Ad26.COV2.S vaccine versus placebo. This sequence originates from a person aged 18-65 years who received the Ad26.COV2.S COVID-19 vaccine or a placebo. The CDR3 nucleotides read TGTGCCAGCAGTTATGGGGGGGGGAACGACAATGAGCAGTTCTTC. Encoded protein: CASSYGGGNDNEQFF.